Listed here are 27 T cell receptor beta chains from one sample, sequenced in a study of blood T cell repertoires in COVID-19. The table came from immunoSEQ multiplex PCR; TCRdb's copy has only in-frame clones and leaves some out. Of around 260,000 clones in the sample, over 75% were seen once. The sequenced sample was peripheral blood. The receptors were sampled from a human donor in a cohort sampled during active COVID-19.

The chain links TRBV7-9 to TRBJ1-3, with TRBD1 matching 7 bases. Germline CDR1 is SEHNR and CDR2 is FQNEAQ (reference sequence). The CDR3 has 17 amino acids. Trimming took 3 bases from V and 0 from J; bases not matched to a gene: 8. The CDR3 here is CASSFVGQADSGNTIYF. In DNA, the CDR3 is TGTGCCAGCAGCTTTGTCGGACAGGCTGACTCTGGAAACACCATATATTTT.

The chain carries TRBV6-2 or TRBV6-3 and TRBJ2-7; no reliable D call. V dropped 4 bases and J dropped 2 bases, with 21 bases sitting between them. This CDR3 has 17 amino acids. CDR1 and CDR2 (germline): MNHEY, SVGEGT. The CDR3 DNA sequence: TGTGCCAGCAGTTTCCCTCTACGCGGCGCCTCAACCTACGAGCAGTACTTC. It yields the protein CASSFPLRGASTYEQYF.

This clone has more than one count but fewer than ten. The J gene is TRBJ2-2, the V gene TRBV6-4; TRBD1 matches at 7 bases. V lost 5 bases, J lost 4 bases, and 13 bases stayed unmatched. Germline V lookup: CDR1 MRHNA, CDR2 SNTAGT. The CDR3 spans 17 residues. This CDR3 is CASSIDINRGSTGELFF. The DNA for the CDR3 is TGTGCCAGCAGTATTGACATTAACAGGGGAAGCACCGGGGAGCTGTTTTTT.

This chain uses TRBV6-2 or TRBV6-3 with TRBJ1-1; no clear D gene. V dropped 1 base and J dropped 0 bases, with 12 bases sitting between them. Germline CDR1 MNHEY, CDR2 SVGEGT. CDR3 size: 16 residues. CDR3 residues: CASSYFGRHMNTEAFF. Written as DNA, the CDR3 is TGTGCCAGCAGTTACTTTGGCAGACACATGAACACTGAAGCTTTCTTT.

This rearrangement joins TRBV5-6 to TRBJ2-1; no clear D. The CDR3 has 14 amino acids. V lost 0 bases and J 4 bases, leaving 8 bases between the germline ends. Germline values: CDR1 SGHDT, CDR2 YYEEEE. The CDR3 nucleotides read TGTGCCAGCAGCTTGGTGTCTGTTTACAATGAGCAGTTCTTC. Its protein is CASSLVSVYNEQFF.

This chain links TRBV27 with TRBJ1-5; unclear D gene. Germline assignment: CDR1 MNHEY and CDR2 SMNVEV (reference sequence). Trimming removed 4 bases from V and 4 bases from J, with 11 bases in between. CDR3 size: 14 residues. The CDR3 coding sequence is TGTGCCAGCAGTTCCCCGGGCGGGAATCAGCCCCAGCATTTT. It is translated as CASSSPGGNQPQHF.

The J gene is TRBJ2-5, the V gene TRBV3-1 (or the pseudogene TRBV3-2); 8 positions match TRBD2. V lost 2 bases, J lost 7 bases, and 3 bases stayed unmatched. The CDR3 runs 13 residues. Germline V CDR1 and CDR2: LGHDT, YNNKEL (reference sequence). The CDR3 sequence: CASSQNLAGTQYF. The CDR3, as DNA: TGTGCCAGCAGCCAAAACCTAGCGGGGACCCAGTACTTC.

The chain recombines TRBV5-1 with TRBJ2-5; 8 nucleotides match TRBD2. The junction had 6 bases not matched to a gene; V was cut back by 0 bases and J by 2 bases. Per germline, CDR1 SGHRS and CDR2 YFSETQ. This CDR3 comprises 16 residues. In DNA, the CDR3 is TGCGCCAGCAGCTTGGGTCCCGGGGGGGGTCAAGAGACCCAGTACTTC. Its protein is CASSLGPGGGQETQYF.

The chain uses TRBV5-6 and TRBJ2-6, with unresolved D. Germline CDR1 is SGHDT and CDR2 is YYEEEE. Between the trimmed V and J ends, which lost 3 bases and 4 bases, there was a span of 11 bases. The CDR3 spans 15 residues. This CDR3 reads CASSSPSFGANVLTF. As DNA, the CDR3 is TGTGCCAGCAGCTCCCCTTCGTTCGGGGCCAACGTCCTGACTTTC.

The rearrangement links TRBV2 to TRBJ1-6; D is unclear. Germline CDR1 is SNHLY and CDR2 is FYNNEI. The ends were cut back, 2 bases at V and 7 bases at J, with 12 bases in the middle. This CDR3 comprises 15 residues. DNA for the CDR3: TGTGCCAGCAGTGAAATCCGGAGTACCAATTCACCCCTCCACTTT. It codes for CASSEIRSTNSPLHF.

The CDR3 coding sequence is TGTGCCAGCAGCTCCGGGACTAGCGGGAGGAGGCTTGAGCAGTTCTTC. It encodes CASSSGTSGRRLEQFF. The chain couples TRBV7-2 to TRBJ2-1, with 15 bases identical to TRBD2. Germline CDR1 reads SGHTA; CDR2 reads FQGNSA. This CDR3 is built from 16 residues. J lost 9 bases, V lost 4 bases, and 7 bases had no gene match.

The chain recombines TRBV5-8 with TRBJ1-4, with 8 bases fitting TRBD1. The CDR3 runs 15 residues. The V gene's germline CDR1 is SGHTS and CDR2 YDEGEE. J lost 5 bases, V lost 0 bases, and 3 bases had no gene match. This CDR3 reads CASSLGGQGNEKLFF. The CDR3 DNA reads as TGTGCCAGCAGCTTGGGCGGACAGGGAAATGAAAAACTGTTTTTT.

The CDR3 is CATSRPDRGSDEQYF. CDR3 DNA sequence: TGTGCCACCAGCAGACCAGACAGGGGTTCGGACGAGCAGTACTTC. The rearrangement links TRBV15 to TRBJ2-7; 8 bases match TRBD1. The V gene end was trimmed by 2 bases and the J gene end by 5 bases; junction bases not matched to a gene: 8. This CDR3 spans 15 amino acids. The V gene's germline CDR1 is LNHNV and CDR2 YYDKDF (reference sequence).

The chain combines TRBV6-2 or TRBV6-3 with TRBJ2-7, with 9 bases identical to TRBD1. The CDR3 sequence is 15 residues long. Germline V gene sequence: CDR1 MNHEY, CDR2 SVGEGT. V lost 5 bases, J lost 3 bases, and 8 bases stayed unmatched. The CDR3 nucleotides read TGTGCCAGCAGTGCCACAGGGGGCGCGTACTACGAGCAGTACTTC. It is translated as CASSATGGAYYEQYF.

The gene calls are TRBV29-1 and TRBJ2-5; no clear D gene. Looked up from germline, CDR1 is SQVTM and CDR2 is ANQGSEA. V lost 3 bases, J lost 4 bases, and 12 bases lay in between. CDR3 length equals 13 residues. The CDR3 bases are TGCAGCGTTGATCCGCGGAAGCGAGAGACCCAGTACTTC. This sequence encodes CSVDPRKRETQYF. Together with reference TRBV29-1 and TRBJ2-5, the CDR3 gives the full variable domain: SAVISQKPSRDICQRGTSLTIQCQVDSQVTMMFWYRQQPGQSLTLIATANQGSEATYESGFVIDKFPISRPNLTFSTLTVSNMSPEDSSIYLCSVDPRKRETQYFGPGTRLLVL.

The chain uses TRBV27 and TRBJ1-2; D call uncertain. The CDR3 length is 11 residues. The germline gives CDR1 MNHEY, CDR2 SMNVEV (reference sequence). V was trimmed by 10 bases and J by 5 bases, leaving 11 bases between them. The CDR3 spells CATGTSYGYTF. CDR3 sequence (DNA): TGTGCCACCGGAACTAGTTATGGCTACACCTTC.

This rearrangement joins TRBV5-6 to TRBJ2-5, with 11 nucleotides matching TRBD1. CDR1 and CDR2 (germline): SGHDT, YYEEEE. Germline trimming cut 0 bases from V and 4 bases from J; bases unmatched to any gene: 2. This CDR3 spans 15 amino acids. CDR3 sequence (DNA): TGTGCCAGCAGCTTGGCCGGGACAGGGGGAGAGACCCAGTACTTC. As protein: CASSLAGTGGETQYF.

The V gene is TRBV2, the J gene TRBJ2-7; tentatively, D is TRBD1 (6 bases). Germline CDR1 SNHLY, CDR2 FYNNEI. The CDR3 spans 13 residues. Trimming took 6 bases from V and 3 from J, leaving 12 bases between them. The CDR3 DNA reads TGTGCCAGCAGACCCGGACAGTTCTACGAGCAGTACTTC. Its protein is CASRPGQFYEQYF.

The rearrangement joins TRBV7-3 to TRBJ2-1; 8 bases line up with TRBD1. J was trimmed by 8 bases and V by 6 bases; bases with no gene match: 12. The CDR3 has 15 amino acids. The germline V gene encodes CDR1 SGHTA and CDR2 FQGTGA. The CDR3, as DNA: TGTGCCAGCAGATACGTTACGACAGGGGAGGATGAGCAGTTCTTC. Residues: CASRYVTTGEDEQFF.

The chain employs TRBV27 and TRBJ2-1, with D perhaps TRBD2 (5 bases). This CDR3 comprises 14 residues. Germline CDR1 and CDR2: MNHEY and SMNVEV (reference sequence). Between the trimmed V and J ends, which lost 8 bases and 6 bases, there was a span of 17 bases. In nucleotides, the CDR3 is TGTGCCAGCGGAGGTGGCGGCAGAATCAATGAGCAGTTCTTC. It codes for CASGGGGRINEQFF.

This chain joins TRBV20-1 and TRBJ2-1, with 9 positions matching TRBD1. V shed 3 bases, J shed 2 bases, and the junction held 5 bases outside the gene matches. This CDR3 spans 15 amino acids. The germline V gene has CDR1 DFQATT and CDR2 SNEGSKA (reference sequence). CDR3 bases: TGCAGTGCTAGTAAACAGGGGGCGGCCTACAATGAGCAGTTCTTC. It codes for CSASKQGAAYNEQFF.

The J gene is TRBJ1-2, the V gene TRBV28; maybe TRBD1 (5 bases). This CDR3 is built from 16 residues. V lost 4 bases to trimming and J lost 6 bases, with 21 bases between them. The V gene's germline CDR1 is MDHEN and CDR2 SYDVKM. The CDR3 sequence is CASSSRQRQFVNGYTF. For the CDR3, the DNA is TGTGCCAGCAGTTCGAGACAGAGGCAGTTCGTTAATGGCTACACCTTC.

The chain couples TRBV30 to TRBJ1-3, with 7 bases identical to TRBD1. This CDR3 spans 14 amino acids. Germline CDR1 GTSNPN, CDR2 SVGIG (reference sequence). V was pared by 0 bases and J by 8 bases, with 7 bases of the junction left unmatched. The DNA for the CDR3 is TGTGCCTGGAGTGTACTGGGACAGTTCGACACCATATATTTT. This gives the protein CAWSVLGQFDTIYF. Filled out from reference TRBV30 and TRBJ1-3, the complete variable domain reads SQTIHQWPATLVQPVGSPLSLECTVEGTSNPNLYWYRQAAGRGLQLLFYSVGIGQISSEVPQNLSASRPQDRQFILSSKKLLLSDSGFYLCAWSVLGQFDTIYFGEGSWLTVV.

The rearrangement uses TRBV2 and TRBJ1-2, with 8 positions matching TRBD1. Germline CDR1 is SNHLY and CDR2 is FYNNEI. The CDR3 loop spans 14 amino acids. The V gene end was trimmed by 3 bases and the J gene end by 3 bases; junction bases not matched to a gene: 3. In DNA, the CDR3 is TGTGCCAGCAGTGAGGGCAGGGGGCACTATGGCTACACCTTC. As protein: CASSEGRGHYGYTF.

This chain uses TRBV19 with TRBJ1-1; D may be TRBD1 (6 bases). This CDR3 comprises 13 residues. V lost 4 bases and J 5 bases, leaving 11 bases between the germline ends. CDR1 is LNHDA and CDR2 is SQIVND in the germline V gene (reference sequence). CDR3 sequence reads: CASSTQGFTEAFF. CDR3 coding DNA: TGTGCCAGTAGTACACAGGGTTTTACTGAAGCTTTCTTT.

The rearrangement uses TRBV5-1 and TRBJ1-2, with 9 bases fitting TRBD1. CDR3 length equals 14 residues. V was clipped by 2 bases and J by 5 bases; unmatched bases: 4. Per germline, CDR1 SGHRS and CDR2 YFSETQ. This chain's CDR3 is CASSFLGQGYGYTF. In DNA, the CDR3 is TGCGCCAGCAGCTTCTTGGGACAGGGTTATGGCTACACCTTC.

J is TRBJ1-5 and V is TRBV2; D might be TRBD1 (6 bases). Per germline, CDR1 SNHLY and CDR2 FYNNEI. V lost 6 bases and J lost 2, with 14 bases in between. There are 15 residues in the CDR3. This chain's CDR3 is CASRGQGMGNQPQHF. The DNA of the CDR3 is TGTGCCAGCAGGGGGCAGGGGATGGGCAATCAGCCCCAGCATTTT.